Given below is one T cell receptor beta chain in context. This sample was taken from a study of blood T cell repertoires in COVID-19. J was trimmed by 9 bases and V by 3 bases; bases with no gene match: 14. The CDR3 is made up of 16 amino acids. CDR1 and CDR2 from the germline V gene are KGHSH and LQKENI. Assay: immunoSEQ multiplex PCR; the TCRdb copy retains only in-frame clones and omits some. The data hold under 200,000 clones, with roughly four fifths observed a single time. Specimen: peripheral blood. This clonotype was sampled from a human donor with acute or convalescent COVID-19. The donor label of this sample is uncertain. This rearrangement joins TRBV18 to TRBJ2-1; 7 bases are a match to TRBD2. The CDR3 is CASSPPRSGKATEQFF. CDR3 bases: TGTGCCAGCTCACCTCCAAGGAGCGGGAAGGCGACTGAGCAGTTCTTC.